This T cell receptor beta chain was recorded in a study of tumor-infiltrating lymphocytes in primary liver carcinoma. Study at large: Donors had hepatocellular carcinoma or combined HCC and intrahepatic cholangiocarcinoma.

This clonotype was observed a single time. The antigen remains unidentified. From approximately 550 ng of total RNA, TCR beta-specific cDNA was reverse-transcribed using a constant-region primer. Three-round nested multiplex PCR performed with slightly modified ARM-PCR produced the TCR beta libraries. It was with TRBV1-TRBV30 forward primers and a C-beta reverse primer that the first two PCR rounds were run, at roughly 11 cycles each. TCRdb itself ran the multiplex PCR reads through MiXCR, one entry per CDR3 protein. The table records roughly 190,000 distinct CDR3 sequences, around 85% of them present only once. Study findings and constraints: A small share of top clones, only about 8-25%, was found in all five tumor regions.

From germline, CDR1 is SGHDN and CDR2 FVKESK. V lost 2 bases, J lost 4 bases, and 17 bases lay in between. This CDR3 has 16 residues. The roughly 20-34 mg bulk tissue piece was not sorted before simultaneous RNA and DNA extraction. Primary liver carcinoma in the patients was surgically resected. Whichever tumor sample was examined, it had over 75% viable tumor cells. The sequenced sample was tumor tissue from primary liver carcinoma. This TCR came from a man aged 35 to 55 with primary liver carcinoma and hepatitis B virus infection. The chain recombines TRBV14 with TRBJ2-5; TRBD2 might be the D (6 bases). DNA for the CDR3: TGTGCCAGCAGCCAACACGGAGGGTGGGACCGAGAGACCCAGTACTTC. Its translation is CASSQHGGWDRETQYF.